Described below is a single TCR beta chain sequence and its context. Its antigen is not identified. The PCR employed 60 Vbeta primers together with 13 Jbeta primers. Original processing notes: A later analysis tallied approximately 78 million unique TCR beta chains, about 9.9 million of them shared. Sequenced by immunoSEQ multiplex PCR; TCRdb stores in-frame clones only, minus some. That table supplies the V and J calls and clone size; D and trimming were determined from the DNA. The top ten hold approximately 5% of the sample, which has some 190,000 clones, under 80% seen once. This sample was included in a study of cytomegalovirus exposure and HLA in healthy donors. This CDR3 spans 17 amino acids. J lost 0 bases, V lost 4 bases, and 11 bases had no gene match. Germline V gene lookup returns CDR1 MNHNS and CDR2 SASEGT. Study-wide results and limits: Researchers reportedly found TCR beta sequences accurately predicted most subjects' HLA-A and HLA-B alleles. In a later analysis, at a false discovery rate of 0.05, over 15,000 TCR beta sequences were associated with HLA alleles.

Sequencing was carried out using PBMCs. The rearrangement links TRBV6-1 to TRBJ1-1; 7 bases are shared with TRBD1. This clonotype originated in a man between 25 and 39 years old in good health and CMV-seropositive. This CDR3 is CASSVIGWDRLNTEAFF. The CDR3 DNA reads TGTGCCAGCAGTGTAATCGGGTGGGACAGACTGAACACTGAAGCTTTCTTT.